This T cell receptor beta chain was found in a study of T cell responses to AZD1222 COVID-19 vaccine. The data were produced by immunoSEQ multiplex PCR, yet TCRdb's version contains in-frame clones alone and is incomplete. The sample yields tens of thousands of clones, about four fifths seen once. The clonotype was recovered from an adult who received the AZD1222 COVID-19 vaccine. The source material was peripheral blood, sampled 28 days after the second AZD1222 dose.

The CDR3 DNA follows: TGTGCCAGCAGCCACCCTGCCCCTAATTCACCCCTCCACTTT. Amino acids: CASSHPAPNSPLHF. The rearrangement links TRBV28 to TRBJ1-6, with no clear D. This CDR3 region has 14 residues. V was trimmed by 6 bases and J by 6 bases, leaving 12 bases between them. Germline lookup yields CDR1 MDHEN and CDR2 SYDVKM.